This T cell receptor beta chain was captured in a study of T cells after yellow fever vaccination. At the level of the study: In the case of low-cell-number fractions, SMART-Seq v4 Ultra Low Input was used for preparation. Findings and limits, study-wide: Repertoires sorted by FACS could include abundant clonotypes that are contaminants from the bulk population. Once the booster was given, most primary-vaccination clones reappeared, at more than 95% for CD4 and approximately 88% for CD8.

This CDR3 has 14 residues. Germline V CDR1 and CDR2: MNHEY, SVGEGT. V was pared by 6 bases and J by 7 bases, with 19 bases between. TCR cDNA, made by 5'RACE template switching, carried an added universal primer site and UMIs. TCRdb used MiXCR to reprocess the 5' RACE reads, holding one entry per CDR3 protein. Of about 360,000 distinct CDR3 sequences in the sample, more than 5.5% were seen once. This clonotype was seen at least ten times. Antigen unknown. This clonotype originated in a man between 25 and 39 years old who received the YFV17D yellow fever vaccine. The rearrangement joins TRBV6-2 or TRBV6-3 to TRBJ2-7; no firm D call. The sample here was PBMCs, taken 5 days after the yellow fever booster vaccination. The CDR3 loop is CASSRIPRSEEQYF. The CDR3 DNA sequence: TGTGCCAGCAGCCGCATACCCCGGTCAGAAGAGCAGTACTTC.